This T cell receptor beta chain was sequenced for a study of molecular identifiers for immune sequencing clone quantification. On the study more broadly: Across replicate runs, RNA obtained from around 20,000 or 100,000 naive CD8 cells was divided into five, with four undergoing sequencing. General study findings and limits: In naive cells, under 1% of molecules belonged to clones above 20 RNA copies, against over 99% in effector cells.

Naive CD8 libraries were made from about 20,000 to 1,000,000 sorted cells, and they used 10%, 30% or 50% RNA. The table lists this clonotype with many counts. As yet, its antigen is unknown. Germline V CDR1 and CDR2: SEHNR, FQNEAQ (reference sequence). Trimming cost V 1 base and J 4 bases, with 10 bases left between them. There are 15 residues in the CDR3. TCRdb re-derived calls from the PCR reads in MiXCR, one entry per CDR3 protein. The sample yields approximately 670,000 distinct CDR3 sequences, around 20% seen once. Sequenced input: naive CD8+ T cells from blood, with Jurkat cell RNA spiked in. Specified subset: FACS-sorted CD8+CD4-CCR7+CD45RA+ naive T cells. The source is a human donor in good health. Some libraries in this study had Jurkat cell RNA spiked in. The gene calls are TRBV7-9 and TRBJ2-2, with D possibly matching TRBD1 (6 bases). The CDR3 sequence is CASSLGQGTTGELFF. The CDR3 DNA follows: TGTGCCAGCAGCTTAGGGCAGGGGACCACCGGGGAGCTGTTTTTT.